These T cell receptor beta chains were read from a single sample in a study of identical twins. TCRdb itself ran the 5' RACE reads through MiXCR, one entry per CDR3 protein. The sample lists hundreds of thousands of distinct CDR3 sequences, about 20% occurring once. These data also featured in a second study, about T cells expressing NK-cell markers.

Source material: PBMCs. Receptors were obtained from a woman between 18 and 30 years old in good health. Both conserved end residues are part of each CDR3. The D gene is left open where the match is weak. Clone size appears in some rows only: once, few, many, or a class for an expanded clone.

>TRBJ1-2|-|TRBV6-1|few
TGTGCCAGCAGTGGCCCTGGGGTCCGCGGCTATGGCTACACCTTC
CASSGPGVRGYGYTF
>TRBJ2-7|TRBD1|TRBV10-2|few
TGCGCCAGTCTTCCGGGACAGACCTACGAGCAGTACTTC
CASLPGQTYEQYF
>TRBJ2-7|TRBD1|TRBV6-1|-
TGTGCCAGCAGACTGTTGGGACAGGGGGCTTACGAGCAGTACTTC
CASRLLGQGAYEQYF
>TRBJ2-1|TRBD1|TRBV9|-
TGTGCCAGCAGCGTACGGGACAGGGAGGCGGTCAATGAGCAGTTCTTC
CASSVRDREAVNEQFF
>TRBJ2-1|-|TRBV5-1|-
TGCGCCAGCAGCTTCTCTATTGGTCGTTTCAATGAGCAGTTCTTC
CASSFSIGRFNEQFF
>TRBJ2-7|TRBD1|TRBV20-1|few
TGCAGTGCCCGGGACAGGGGTCCCTACGAGCAGTACTTC
CSARDRGPYEQYF
>TRBJ2-1|TRBD2|TRBV7-9|-
TGTGCCAGCAGCCAATTCAGCGGGGGGGCCGCCAATGAGCAGTTCTTC
CASSQFSGGAANEQFF
>TRBJ2-6|-|TRBV4-2|-
TGTGCCAGCAGCCAGGGCGGGTCCTCTGGGGCCAACGTCCTGACTTTC
CASSQGGSSGANVLTF
>TRBJ2-2|TRBD2|TRBV3-1|-
TGTGCCAGCAGCCAACCTCGGACTAGCATAACCGGGGAGCTGTTTTTT
CASSQPRTSITGELFF
>TRBJ1-1|-|TRBV6-5|-
TGTGCCAGCAGTTCAGGGGACGTGGGCACTGAAGCTTTCTTT
CASSSGDVGTEAFF
>TRBJ2-3|TRBD1|TRBV20-1|-
TGCAGTGCTAGAGCCCGCGGACAGGGCCCTAAACGCACTACAGATACGCAGTATTTT
CSARARGQGPKRTTDTQYF
>TRBJ1-2|-|TRBV15|few
TGTGCCACCAGCAGACCGAGAATTGGCTACACCTTC
CATSRPRIGYTF
>TRBJ2-1|-|TRBV12-3/TRBV12-4|-
TGTGCCAGCAGTAGGAACCTCGGGGGGCCCTCCTACAATGAGCAGTTCTTC
CASSRNLGGPSYNEQFF
>TRBJ2-7|-|TRBV6-1|-
TGTGCCAGCAGATCCACAAGCGGAGTCTCGATCTACGAGCAGTACTTC
CASRSTSGVSIYEQYF
>TRBJ2-1|TRBD1|TRBV20-1|-
TGCAGTGCTAGGGCCCGAGGACAGGGGGGTTTTGAGCAGTTCTTC
CSARARGQGGFEQFF
>TRBJ2-5|-|TRBV20-1|few
TGCAGTGCTAGAGATCTTTCGCCCAAAGAGACCCAGTACTTC
CSARDLSPKETQYF
>TRBJ2-2|-|TRBV4-2|few
TGTGCCAGCAGCCAGGATACCGGGGAGCTGTTTTTT
CASSQDTGELFF
>TRBJ2-1|-|TRBV27|few
TGTGCCAGTTCGTCAGGGGTGCACAATGAGCAGTTCTTC
CASSSGVHNEQFF
>TRBJ1-5|-|TRBV18|once
TGTGCCAGCTCACCATCACAGGGCAAATTCAATCAGCCCCAGCATTTT
CASSPSQGKFNQPQHF
>TRBJ2-7|TRBD2|TRBV5-6|-
TGTGCCAGCAGCACCGGGACTAGCGGGCGGGCCTACGAGCAGTACTTC
CASSTGTSGRAYEQYF
>TRBJ2-1|TRBD2|TRBV10-1|few
TGCGCCAGCAGTGATGGCGGGAGTCGGAAAGAGCAGTTCTTC
CASSDGGSRKEQFF
>TRBJ1-5|-|TRBV10-3|few
TGTGCCATCAGTGAAGGTCGGGGGCAGCCCCAGCATTTT
CAISEGRGQPQHF
>TRBJ1-5|-|TRBV5-5|-
TGTGCCAGCAGCCGCCTTCAGGGAACAAGCAATCAGCCCCAGCATTTT
CASSRLQGTSNQPQHF
>TRBJ2-1|TRBD2|TRBV20-1|few
TGCAGTGCCCCACAGACTAGCGGGAGGCAGTTCTTC
CSAPQTSGRQFF
>TRBJ2-5|TRBD2|TRBV12-3/TRBV12-4|-
TGTGCCAGCAGTCCTAGTCGAGGCACGGACATCCAAGCGGGGCAAGAGACCCAGTACTTC
CASSPSRGTDIQAGQETQYF
>TRBJ2-3|-|TRBV6-5|few
TGTGCCAGCAGTTACGAGGGGGGTACGCAGTATTTT
CASSYEGGTQYF
>TRBJ1-1|-|TRBV7-2|-
TGTGCCAGCAGCTTAGAAGGGGGTGAAAACACTGAAGCTTTCTTT
CASSLEGGENTEAFF
>TRBJ2-1|TRBD2|TRBV5-1|few
TGCGCCAGCAGCTTGGCAGTGGGAGCGGGGGGCTACAATGAGCAGTTCTTC
CASSLAVGAGGYNEQFF
>TRBJ2-1|TRBD2|TRBV12-3/TRBV12-4|-
TGTGCCATCTCGAGCGGGAGGGCCGTGGATGAGCAGTTCTTC
CAISSGRAVDEQFF
>TRBJ2-7|TRBD2|TRBV20-1|-
TGCAGTGCTAGAGATCTGATAGCGGGGGCCGAGCAGTACTTC
CSARDLIAGAEQYF
>TRBJ1-1|-|TRBV6-5|few
TGTGCCAGCAGTTATCACAAGAGGAACACTGAAGCTTTCTTT
CASSYHKRNTEAFF
>TRBJ2-7|-|TRBV12-3/TRBV12-4|few
TGTGCCAGCAGTTCGACAGTCGAGGAGTACTTC
CASSSTVEEYF
>TRBJ2-7|-|TRBV7-2|few
TGTGCCAGCAGCTTAAGAAGCGGACTGACCTACGAGCAGTACTTC
CASSLRSGLTYEQYF
>TRBJ2-1|-|TRBV13|few
TGTGCCAGCAGCTTGCCCAGTCTGGGTATTCTTGAGCAGTTCTTC
CASSLPSLGILEQFF
>TRBJ2-1|-|TRBV7-9|-
TGTGCCAGCAGCTTAAGGGCTAGCGTGATTATGGATGAGCAGTTCTTC
CASSLRASVIMDEQFF
>TRBJ2-7|-|TRBV20-1|-
TGCAGTGCTAGCCTAGCGATCACCTACGAGCAGTACTTC
CSASLAITYEQYF
>TRBJ2-1|TRBD1|TRBV20-1|-
TGCAGTGCCAGAGGTGCGACAGGGAACTACAATGAGCAGTTCTTC
CSARGATGNYNEQFF
>TRBJ2-1|-|TRBV19|few
TGTGCCAGTAGTATAATCAGATACAATGAGCAGTTCTTC
CASSIIRYNEQFF